These 13 T cell receptor beta chains originate from one sample sequenced in a study of blood T cells in healthy people across ages. Using a J-beta primer mix together with a sample-barcoded 5' primer, a second PCR was run for roughly 6 to 11 cycles. TCRdb fed the 5' RACE reads into MiXCR, producing one record per CDR3 protein. The data contain 1.5 million to 2 million distinct CDR3 sequences, 28% of them singletons. What was sequenced was blood. Every receptor here comes from a woman aged 25-40 years in good health.

The rearrangement joins TRBV7-6 to TRBJ2-4; D tentatively fits TRBD1 or TRBD2 (6 bases each). V was clipped by 4 bases and J by 13 bases, with 20 bases between them. The CDR3 loop spans 14 amino acids. Per the germline V gene, CDR1 is SGHVS and CDR2 is FNYEAQ. CDR3: CASSSGASVNEQYF. CDR3 nucleotides: TGTGCCAGCAGCTCAGGGGCTAGCGTAAATGAGCAGTACTTC. Supplemented by reference TRBV7-6 and TRBJ2-4, the full variable domain reads GAGVSQSPRYKVTKRGQDVALRCDPISGHVSLYWYRQALGQGPEFLTYFNYEAQQDKSGLPNDRFSAERPEGSISTLTIQRTEQRDSAMYRCASSSGASVNEQYFGAGTRLSVL.

A few counts support this clonotype. CDR3 DNA sequence: TGCGCCAGCAGTAAATGGACGGGGGGCACAGATACGCAGTATTTT. Amino acid sequence: CASSKWTGGTDTQYF. The J gene is TRBJ2-3, the V gene TRBV10-2; a weak D match, TRBD2 (6 bases). Germline V gene lookup returns CDR1 WSHSY and CDR2 SAAADI. V shed 5 bases and J shed 1 base, with 13 bases lying between them. This CDR3 is built from 15 residues.

This clonotype was recorded at least ten times. The chain couples TRBV6-5 to TRBJ2-4; the D gene is possibly TRBD1 (5 bases). The CDR3 contains 12 residues. V lost 6 bases, J lost 8 bases, and 11 bases lay in between. CDR1 and CDR2 from the germline V gene are MNHEY and SVGAGI. In DNA, the CDR3 is TGTGCCAGCAGGCAGGGAAGGTACATTCAGTACTTC. This translates into CASRQGRYIQYF.

The chain employs TRBV12-3 or TRBV12-4 and TRBJ1-1, with D tentatively TRBD1 (5 bases). Trimming cost V 3 bases and J 3 bases, with 11 bases left between them. The CDR3 spans 14 residues. Here the CDR3 reads CASSFRAIDTEAFF. The CDR3, as DNA: TGTGCCAGCAGTTTCAGGGCTATAGACACTGAAGCTTTCTTT.

This clonotype was found a few times. One junction end disagrees with the germline gene, perhaps due to a read error. The CDR3 bases are TGCAGTGCTAGAGATATCCCCGGTGGGTTGTTGGGGGAAGAGACCCGGTACTTC. This gives the protein CSARDIPGGLLGEETRYF. V is TRBV20-1 and J is TRBJ2-5; D may correspond to TRBD1 or TRBD2 (5 bases each). CDR1 and CDR2 from the germline V gene are DFQATT and SNEGSKA (reference sequence). The CDR3 sequence is 18 residues long.

The chain couples TRBV20-1 to TRBJ2-5; the D call may be TRBD1 or TRBD2 (5 bases each). Germline-derived CDR1 and CDR2 are DFQATT and SNEGSKA (reference sequence). CDR3 length: 15 residues. Trimming shortened V by 0 bases and J by 2 bases, and 13 bases separated the two germline ends. The CDR3 coding sequence is TGCAGTGCTAGAGATAGGGGACGGATTCAAGAGACCCAGTACTTC. Translating it yields CSARDRGRIQETQYF.

In regard to this clonotype: At one end, the junction sequence differs from germline, possibly due to a read error. The chain recombines TRBV7-2 with TRBJ2-3; D is unclear. This CDR3 is built from 18 residues. CDR1 is SGHTA, CDR2 FQGNSA, per germline. CDR3 bases: TGTGCCAACAGCTTAGTGGCTTTCGGCGCTCTGGGCACAGATACGCAGTATTTT. Amino acids: CANSLVAFGALGTDTQYF.

This sequence joins TRBV20-1 and TRBJ2-5, with TRBD2 identical over 7 bases. Trimming removed 0 bases from V and 5 bases from J; junction bases left unmatched: 12. CDR1 is DFQATT and CDR2 is SNEGSKA in the germline V gene (reference sequence). This CDR3 comprises 16 residues. The CDR3 DNA reads TGCAGTGCTAGAGAAGCCCGACTAGCCGGGACCGAGACCCAGTACTTC. This encodes CSAREARLAGTETQYF.

This clonotype was seen ten or more times. The chain is built from TRBV20-1 and TRBJ2-5, with D possibly matching TRBD2 (5 bases). With 8 bases removed from V and 9 bases from J, the gap between germline ends came to 22 bases. The CDR3 extends over 13 amino acids. Germline V gene data show CDR1 as DFQATT and CDR2 as SNEGSKA (reference sequence). This CDR3 reads CSTLAVGGWAQYF. Here the CDR3 DNA reads TGCAGTACCCTGGCGGTAGGCGGGTGGGCCCAGTACTTC.

This clonotype was seen a few times. This chain links TRBV2 with TRBJ2-1, with 10 bases aligning to TRBD2. CDR1 is SNHLY, CDR2 FYNNEI, per germline. The CDR3 is 16 amino acids. With V trimmed by 6 bases and J by 6 bases, 11 bases remained unmatched. The CDR3 spells CASSPRSSGGANEQFF. As DNA, the CDR3 is TGTGCCAGCAGCCCCCGGAGCAGCGGGGGGGCCAATGAGCAGTTCTTC.

The CDR3 loop reads CATSDPTSPDQPQHF. DNA of the CDR3: TGTGCCACCAGTGATCCTACCTCTCCGGATCAGCCCCAGCATTTT. The chain is built from TRBV24-1 and TRBJ1-5; D gene unclear. Trimming pared 3 bases from V and 5 bases from J, leaving 13 bases between. The CDR3 runs to 15 residues. Germline CDR1 and CDR2: KGHDR and SFDVKD.

The chain recombines TRBV7-9 with TRBJ1-2; D not certain. The V gene's germline CDR1 is SEHNR and CDR2 FQNEAQ (reference sequence). The V end was cut by 3 bases, the J end by 4 bases, with 18 bases between. The CDR3 is made up of 16 amino acids. CDR3 residues: CASSLLSAHLSYGYTF. The DNA for the CDR3 is TGTGCCAGCAGCTTGTTGTCAGCCCACCTGAGCTATGGCTACACCTTC. The full variable domain, its missing parts supplied by reference TRBV7-9 and TRBJ1-2, is DTGVSQNPRHKITKRGQNVTFRCDPISEHNRLYWYRQTLGQGPEFLTYFQNEAQLEKSRLLSDRFSAERPKGSFSTLEIQRTEQGDSAMYLCASSLLSAHLSYGYTFGSGTRLTVV.

V gene TRBV30 combines with J gene TRBJ2-4; D is tentatively TRBD1 or TRBD2 (6 bases each). The end of the DNA is better explained by TRBJ2-7, so the J call may be wrong. The germline V gene encodes CDR1 GTSNPN and CDR2 SVGIG (reference sequence). This CDR3 is 12 amino acids long. The CDR3 spells CAWGGGTIEQYF. CDR3 sequence (DNA): TGTGCCTGGGGAGGGGGAACGATCGAGCAGTACTTC.